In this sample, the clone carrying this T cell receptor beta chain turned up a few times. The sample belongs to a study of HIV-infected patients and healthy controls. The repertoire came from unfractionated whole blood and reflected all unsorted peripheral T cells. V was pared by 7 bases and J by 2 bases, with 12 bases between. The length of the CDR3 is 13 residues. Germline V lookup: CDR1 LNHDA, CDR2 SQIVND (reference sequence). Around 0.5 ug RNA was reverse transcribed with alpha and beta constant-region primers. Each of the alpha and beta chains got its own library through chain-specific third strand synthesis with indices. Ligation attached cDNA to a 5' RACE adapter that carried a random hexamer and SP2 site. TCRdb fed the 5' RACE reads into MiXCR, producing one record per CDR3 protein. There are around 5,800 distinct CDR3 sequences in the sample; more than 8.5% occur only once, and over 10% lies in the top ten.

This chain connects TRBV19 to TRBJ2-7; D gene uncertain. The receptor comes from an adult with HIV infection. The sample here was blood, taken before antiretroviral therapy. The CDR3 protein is CASNPGVPYEQYF. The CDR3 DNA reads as TGTGCCAGTAACCCGGGTGTCCCCTACGAGCAGTACTTC.